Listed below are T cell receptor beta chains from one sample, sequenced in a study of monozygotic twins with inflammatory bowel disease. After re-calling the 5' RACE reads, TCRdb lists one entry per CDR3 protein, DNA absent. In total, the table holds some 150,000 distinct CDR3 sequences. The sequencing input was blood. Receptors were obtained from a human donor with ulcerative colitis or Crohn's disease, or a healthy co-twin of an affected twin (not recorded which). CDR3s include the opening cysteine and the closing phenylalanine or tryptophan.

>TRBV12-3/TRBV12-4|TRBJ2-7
CASRVTGDGYEQYF
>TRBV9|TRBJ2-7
CASSATSLAVQYF
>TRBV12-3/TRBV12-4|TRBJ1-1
CASSWFGLDTEAFF
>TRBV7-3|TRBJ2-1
CASSLEGGQYNEQFF
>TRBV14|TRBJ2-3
CASSQDSAGIGTDTQYF
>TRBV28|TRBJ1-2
CASSPGTERFYTF
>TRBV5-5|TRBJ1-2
CASSFRQGIDYGYTF
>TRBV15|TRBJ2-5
CAISAGLTSQYF
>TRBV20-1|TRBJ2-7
CSAWDISSYEQYF
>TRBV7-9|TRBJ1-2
CASSLDQGNPNYGYTF
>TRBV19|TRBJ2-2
CASKRSTTNTGELFF
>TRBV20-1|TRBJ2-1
CSAQPRLAYNEQFF
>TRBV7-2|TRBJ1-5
CASSLAGSNQPQHF